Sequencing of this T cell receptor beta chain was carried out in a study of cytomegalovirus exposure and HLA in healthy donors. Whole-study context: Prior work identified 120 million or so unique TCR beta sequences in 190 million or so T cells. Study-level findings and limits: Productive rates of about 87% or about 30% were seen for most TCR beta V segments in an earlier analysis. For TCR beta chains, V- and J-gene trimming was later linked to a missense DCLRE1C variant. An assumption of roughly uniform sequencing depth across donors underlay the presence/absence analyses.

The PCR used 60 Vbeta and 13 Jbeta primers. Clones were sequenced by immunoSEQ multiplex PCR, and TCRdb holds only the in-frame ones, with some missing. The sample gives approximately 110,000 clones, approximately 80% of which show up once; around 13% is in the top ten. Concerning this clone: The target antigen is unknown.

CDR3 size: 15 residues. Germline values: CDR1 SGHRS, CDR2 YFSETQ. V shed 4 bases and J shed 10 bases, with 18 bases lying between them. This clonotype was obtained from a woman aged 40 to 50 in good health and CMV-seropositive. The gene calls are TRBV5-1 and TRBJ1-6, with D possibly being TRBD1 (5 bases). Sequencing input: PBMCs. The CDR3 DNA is TGCGCCAGCAGCCCCAGTCAGGGAACGCAGTCACCCCTCCACTTT. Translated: CASSPSQGTQSPLHF.